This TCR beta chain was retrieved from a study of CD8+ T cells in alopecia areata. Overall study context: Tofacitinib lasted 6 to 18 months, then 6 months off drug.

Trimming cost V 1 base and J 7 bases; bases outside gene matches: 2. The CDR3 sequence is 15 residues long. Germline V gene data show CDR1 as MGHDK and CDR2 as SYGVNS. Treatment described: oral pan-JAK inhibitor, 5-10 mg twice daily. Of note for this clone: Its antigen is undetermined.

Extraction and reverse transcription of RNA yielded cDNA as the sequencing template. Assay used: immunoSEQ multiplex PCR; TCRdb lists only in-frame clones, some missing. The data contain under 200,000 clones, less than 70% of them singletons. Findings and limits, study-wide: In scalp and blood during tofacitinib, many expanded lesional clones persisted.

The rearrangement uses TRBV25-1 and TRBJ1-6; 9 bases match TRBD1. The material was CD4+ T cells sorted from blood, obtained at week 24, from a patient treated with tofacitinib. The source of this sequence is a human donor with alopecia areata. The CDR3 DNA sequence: TGTGCCAGCAGTGAATTGGGGACAGGGAATTCACCCCTCCACTTT. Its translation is CASSELGTGNSPLHF.